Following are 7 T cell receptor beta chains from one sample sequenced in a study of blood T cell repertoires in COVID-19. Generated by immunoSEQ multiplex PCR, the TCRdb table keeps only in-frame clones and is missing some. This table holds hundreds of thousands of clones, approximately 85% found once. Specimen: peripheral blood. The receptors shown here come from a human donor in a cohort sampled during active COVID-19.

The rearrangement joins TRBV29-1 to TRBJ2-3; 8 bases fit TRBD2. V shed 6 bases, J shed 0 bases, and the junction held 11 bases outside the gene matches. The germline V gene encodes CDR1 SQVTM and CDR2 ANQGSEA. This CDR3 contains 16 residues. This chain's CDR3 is CSVTRRVAGSTDTQYF. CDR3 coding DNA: TGCAGCGTAACAAGACGGGTAGCGGGGAGCACAGATACGCAGTATTTT.

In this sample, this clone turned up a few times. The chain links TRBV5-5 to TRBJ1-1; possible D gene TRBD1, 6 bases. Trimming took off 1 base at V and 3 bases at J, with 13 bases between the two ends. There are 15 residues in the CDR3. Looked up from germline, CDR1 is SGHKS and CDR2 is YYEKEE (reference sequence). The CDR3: CASSLSRGGYTEAFF. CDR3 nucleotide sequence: TGTGCCAGCAGCTTGTCGAGGGGGGGATACACTGAAGCTTTCTTT.

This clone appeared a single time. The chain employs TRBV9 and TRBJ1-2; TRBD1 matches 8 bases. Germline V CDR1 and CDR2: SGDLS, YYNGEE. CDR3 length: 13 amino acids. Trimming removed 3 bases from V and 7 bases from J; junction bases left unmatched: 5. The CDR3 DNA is TGTGCCAGCAGCGACGGACAGGGCGCTGGCTACACCTTC. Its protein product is CASSDGQGAGYTF.

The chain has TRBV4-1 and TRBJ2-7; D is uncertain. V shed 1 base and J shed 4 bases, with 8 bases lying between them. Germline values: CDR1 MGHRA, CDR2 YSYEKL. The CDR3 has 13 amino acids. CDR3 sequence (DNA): TGCGCCAGCAGCCAAGTGTATAGTTACGAGCAGTACTTC. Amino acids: CASSQVYSYEQYF.

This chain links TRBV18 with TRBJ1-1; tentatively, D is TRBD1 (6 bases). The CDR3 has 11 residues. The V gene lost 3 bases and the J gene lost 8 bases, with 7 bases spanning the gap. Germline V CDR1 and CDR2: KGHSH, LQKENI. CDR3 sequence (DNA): TGTGCCAGCTCACCTGACAGGGAAGCTTTCTTT. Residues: CASSPDREAFF.

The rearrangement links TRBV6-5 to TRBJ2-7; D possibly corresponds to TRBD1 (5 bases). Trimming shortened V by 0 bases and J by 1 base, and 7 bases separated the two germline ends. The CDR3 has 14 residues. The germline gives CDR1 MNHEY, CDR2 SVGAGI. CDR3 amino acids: CASSYSPGSYEQYF. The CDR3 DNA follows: TGTGCCAGCAGTTACTCGCCAGGGTCCTACGAGCAGTACTTC.

The CDR3 loop reads CASRRTTGDGEKLFF. Written as DNA, the CDR3 is TGCGCCAGCAGACGTACGACAGGGGACGGTGAAAAACTGTTTTTT. The chain is built from TRBV5-1 and TRBJ1-4; TRBD1 agrees at 8 bases. After removal of 5 bases from V and 7 bases from J, the junction contained 10 bases not matched to a gene. The V gene's germline CDR1 is SGHRS and CDR2 YFSETQ. CDR3 size: 15 residues.